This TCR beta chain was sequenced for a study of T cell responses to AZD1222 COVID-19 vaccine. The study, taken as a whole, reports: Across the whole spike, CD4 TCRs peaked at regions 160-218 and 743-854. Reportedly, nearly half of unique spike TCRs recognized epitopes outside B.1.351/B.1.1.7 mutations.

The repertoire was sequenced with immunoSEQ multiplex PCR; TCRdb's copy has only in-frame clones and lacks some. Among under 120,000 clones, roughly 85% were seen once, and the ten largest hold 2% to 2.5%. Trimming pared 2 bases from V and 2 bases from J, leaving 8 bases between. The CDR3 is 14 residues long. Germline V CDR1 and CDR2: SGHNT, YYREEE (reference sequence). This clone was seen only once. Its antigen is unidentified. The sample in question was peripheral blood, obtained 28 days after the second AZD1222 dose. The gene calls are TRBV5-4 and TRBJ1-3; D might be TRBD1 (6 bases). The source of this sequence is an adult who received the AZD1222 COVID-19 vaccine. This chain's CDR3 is CASSFPGAGNTIYF. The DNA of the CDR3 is TGTGCCAGCAGCTTTCCAGGGGCTGGAAACACCATATATTTT.